The 16 T cell receptor beta chains given below trace back to one sample, sequenced in a study of early T cells in non-severe SARS-CoV-2 infection. TCRdb itself ran the 5' RACE reads through MiXCR, one entry per CDR3 protein. The table records some 49,000 distinct CDR3 sequences, about 11% of them present only once. The sequencing input was whole blood. The source of these receptors is an adult who was a healthcare worker with PCR-confirmed SARS-CoV-2 infection or an uninfected control (not recorded which).

In this sample, this clonotype turned up many times. The chain recombines TRBV11-2 with TRBJ2-5, with TRBD1 matching 7 bases. The CDR3 loop spans 16 amino acids. Trimming at V came to 6 bases and at J to 0 bases, leaving 10 bases not matched to a gene. Germline CDR1 is SGHAT and CDR2 is FQNNGV. The CDR3 spells CASSQQGRGYQETQYF. CDR3 coding DNA: TGTGCCAGCAGTCAACAGGGGAGAGGGTACCAAGAGACCCAGTACTTC.

There are many counts of this clonotype. V and J are TRBV28 and TRBJ1-4; no reliable D call. CDR3 length equals 12 residues. Germline CDR1 and CDR2: MDHEN and SYDVKM. The ends were cut back, 3 bases at V and 10 bases at J, with 9 bases in the middle. CDR3 DNA: TGTGCCAGCAGTTTCTCCGATGGAAAACTGTTTTTT. Amino acid sequence: CASSFSDGKLFF.

This sequence joins TRBV28 and TRBJ1-1, with D unresolved. V was shortened by 4 bases and J by 2 bases, with 5 bases between the two germline ends. CDR1 and CDR2 (germline): MDHEN, SYDVKM. This CDR3 comprises 12 residues. The DNA for the CDR3 is TGTGCCAGCAGTTCAGCAAACACTGAAGCTTTCTTT. It is translated as CASSSANTEAFF.

This clonotype was detected only a few times. V is TRBV7-2 and J is TRBJ2-3, with a tentative D call TRBD1 (6 bases). The CDR3 sequence is 15 residues long. Germline V CDR1 and CDR2: SGHTA, FQGNSA. Trimming took off 3 bases at V and 2 bases at J, with 12 bases between the two ends. The chain's CDR3 is CASSLTGSDTDTQYF. The CDR3, as DNA: TGTGCCAGCAGCTTGACAGGATCTGACACAGATACGCAGTATTTT.

This clonotype occurred many times. V gene TRBV7-2 combines with J gene TRBJ2-5, with a possible D match to TRBD1 (5 bases). The CDR3 has 15 residues. Germline loops: CDR1 SGHTA, CDR2 FQGNSA. Trimming took 1 base from V and 4 from J, leaving 13 bases between them. The chain's CDR3 is CASSLDKGRVETQYF. DNA of the CDR3: TGTGCCAGCAGCTTAGACAAGGGCAGGGTAGAGACCCAGTACTTC.

This clonotype came up many times. The V call is TRBV20-1, the J call TRBJ2-7; 11 bases are a match to TRBD2. The junction had 4 bases not matched to a gene; V was cut back by 5 bases and J by 4 bases. In germline, CDR1 is DFQATT, CDR2 SNEGSKA (reference sequence). The CDR3 is 13 amino acids. The CDR3 sequence is CSALTSGTYEQYF. The CDR3 region has the DNA TGCAGTGCTCTGACTAGCGGGACATACGAGCAGTACTTC.

The chain joins TRBV7-9 to TRBJ2-3, with D uncertain. The CDR3 runs 15 residues. Trimming took off 5 bases at V and 0 bases at J, with 12 bases between the two ends. Germline CDR1 reads SEHNR; CDR2 reads FQNEAQ (reference sequence). The CDR3 nucleotides are TGTGCCAGCAGCGATGGACGTTATAGCACAGATACGCAGTATTTT. As protein: CASSDGRYSTDTQYF.

The genes are TRBV29-1 and TRBJ2-2; TRBD1 matches at 9 bases. The V segment lost 7 bases and the J segment 7 bases; nucleotides outside the gene matches: 16. Germline loops: CDR1 SQVTM, CDR2 ANQGSEA. CDR3 size: 16 residues. In DNA form, the CDR3 reads TGCAGCGCGAGAGGTTGGACAGGGGAGGGGTACGGGGAGCTGTTTTTT. Amino acid sequence: CSARGWTGEGYGELFF.

V gene TRBV7-6 combines with J gene TRBJ2-5; D may be TRBD1 or TRBD2 (7 bases each). Germline values: CDR1 SGHVS, CDR2 FNYEAQ. This CDR3 region has 15 residues. V was pared by 3 bases and J by 2 bases, with 13 bases between. The CDR3 reads CASSLSGGAQETQYF. In DNA, the CDR3 is TGTGCCAGCAGCTTGTCAGGGGGGGCACAAGAGACCCAGTACTTC. The full variable domain, completed using reference TRBV7-6 and TRBJ2-5, is GAGVSQSPRYKVTKRGQDVALRCDPISGHVSLYWYRQALGQGPEFLTYFNYEAQQDKSGLPNDRFSAERPEGSISTLTIQRTEQRDSAMYRCASSLSGGAQETQYFGPGTRLLVL.

This clonotype showed up just a few times. The chain is built from TRBV29-1 and TRBJ1-1, with D hard to call. The germline V gene has CDR1 SQVTM and CDR2 ANQGSEA. The CDR3 contains 11 residues. The V and J ends lost 2 bases and 4 bases respectively, with 5 bases between them. CDR3 in DNA: TGCAGCGTTGAATCTCTCACTGAAGCTTTCTTT. It translates to CSVESLTEAFF.

This clonotype was seen at least ten times. The chain recombines TRBV5-1 with TRBJ2-1; the D call may be TRBD1 or TRBD2 (5 bases each). Trimming took 3 bases from V and 10 from J, leaving 11 bases between them. This CDR3 has 12 amino acids. Per the germline V gene, CDR1 is SGHRS and CDR2 is YFSETQ. The CDR3 region is CASSSGRLEQFF. The CDR3 nucleotides read TGCGCCAGCAGCTCGGGACGGCTAGAGCAGTTCTTC.

This clonotype has a single count. The J gene is TRBJ2-7, the V gene TRBV29-1, with 10 nucleotides matching TRBD2. The V gene's germline CDR1 is SQVTM and CDR2 ANQGSEA. V lost 7 bases to trimming and J lost 3 bases; unmatched junction nucleotides: 6. There are 13 residues in the CDR3. CDR3 DNA sequence: TGCAGCGCCATAGCGGGAGGTGGCTACGAGCAGTACTTC. Translated: CSAIAGGGYEQYF.

There are many counts of this clonotype. The chain links TRBV5-1 to TRBJ2-7, with 9 bases fitting TRBD1. Germline CDR1 and CDR2: SGHRS and YFSETQ. The CDR3 is made up of 14 amino acids. V shed 6 bases and J 4 bases; nucleotides not matched to a gene: 8. CDR3 bases: TGCGCCAGCACCCCCTGGACAGGGGAATACGAGCAGTACTTC. Encoded protein: CASTPWTGEYEQYF.

Only a few counts were recorded for this clonotype. The chain carries TRBV12-3 or TRBV12-4 and TRBJ2-2; D call uncertain. V lost 3 bases and J lost 7, with 15 bases in between. The CDR3 runs to 15 residues. CDR3 DNA sequence: TGTGCCAGCAGTTTTTTTAGGGCTGATCACGGGGAGCTGTTTTTT. Amino acid sequence: CASSFFRADHGELFF.

This clonotype occurred many times. The rearrangement uses TRBV5-1 and TRBJ1-1; D is uncertain. The CDR3 is 13 amino acids. Per germline, CDR1 SGHRS and CDR2 YFSETQ. V was trimmed by 6 bases and J by 0 bases, leaving 9 bases between them. CDR3 loop: CASKKTLNTEAFF. The CDR3 DNA is TGCGCCAGCAAGAAAACGTTGAACACTGAAGCTTTCTTT.

The chain links TRBV6-6 to TRBJ2-7, with 11 bases identical to TRBD2. V trimming: 7 bases; J trimming: 3 bases; junction bases outside the gene matches: 8. Germline values: CDR1 MNHNY, CDR2 SVGAGI (reference sequence). The CDR3 extends over 15 amino acids. The CDR3: CASTSGTSGHYEQYF. Here the CDR3 DNA reads TGTGCCAGCACCTCAGGGACTAGCGGACACTACGAGCAGTACTTC.